Listed here are 14 T cell receptor beta chains from one sample, sequenced in a study of metastatic and nonmetastatic thyroid tumors. No patient had received any treatment before thyroid surgery. Using MiXCR, TCRdb re-called clones from the PCR reads. This table has around 53,000 clones, 20% to 25% appearing once. Specimen: blood. The receptor source for this set is a female donor with papillary thyroid cancer or a benign thyroid nodule (not recorded which). Some clones in this sample may be carry-over from other donors' samples.

Many counts were recorded for this clone. J is TRBJ1-1 and V is TRBV6-1; D is undetermined. The CDR3 is made up of 10 amino acids. Germline V gene sequence: CDR1 MNHNS, CDR2 SASEGT. The germline V and J ends were trimmed by 5 bases and 5 bases, with 3 bases remaining between them. The CDR3 nucleotides read TGTGCCAGCAGTTTAACTGAAGCTTTCTTT. This gives the protein CASSLTEAFF.

The rearrangement links TRBV5-4 to TRBJ1-4; the D gene is possibly TRBD1 (6 bases). The germline V and J ends were trimmed by 5 bases and 4 bases, with 12 bases remaining between them. The CDR3 is 14 residues long. Germline loops: CDR1 SGHNT, CDR2 YYREEE (reference sequence). The CDR3 nucleotides read TGTGCCAGCAGACTCTGGGACATTAATGAAAAACTGTTTTTT. Its protein is CASRLWDINEKLFF.

In its sample, this clone was seen many times. An end of the junction does not agree with germline; a read error may underlie this. V gene TRBV25-1 combines with J gene TRBJ2-7; the D gene could be TRBD1 or TRBD2 (5 bases each). This CDR3 spans 16 amino acids. Germline V gene sequence: CDR1 MGHDK, CDR2 SYGVNS. The CDR3 sequence is CASSDLGRGVSSEQYF. The CDR3 nucleotides read TGTGCCAGCAGTGACTTGGGACGGGGAGTCTCCTCCGAGCAGTACTTC.

In its sample, this clone was seen many times. The gene calls are TRBV4-1 and TRBJ2-1; 8 bases line up with TRBD1. The CDR3 is made up of 15 amino acids. CDR1 and CDR2 from the germline V gene are MGHRA and YSYEKL. With V trimmed by 4 bases and J by 6 bases, 8 bases remained unmatched. The CDR3, as DNA: TGCGCCAGCAGCCCGACAGGGGTGTCGGGCAATGAGCAGTTCTTC. Its protein is CASSPTGVSGNEQFF.

To note about this clone: At one end, the junction sequence differs from germline, possibly due to a read error. The rearrangement joins TRBV6-1 to TRBJ1-1, with 7 positions matching TRBD1. This CDR3 spans 14 amino acids. In germline, CDR1 is MNHNS, CDR2 SASEGT. The CDR3 DNA reads TGTGCCCGCAGAAATAAGGGGGCGCGGACTGAAGCTTTCTTT. This gives the protein CARRNKGARTEAFF.

The table lists this clone with many counts. This CDR3 is CSAVTLSANSYNEQFF. The CDR3 coding sequence is TGCAGTGCAGTAACCCTCTCGGCGAACTCCTACAATGAGCAGTTCTTC. This sequence joins TRBV20-1 and TRBJ2-1; D is unclear. CDR1 DFQATT and CDR2 SNEGSKA come from the germline V gene (reference sequence). The CDR3 loop spans 16 amino acids. V was pared by 6 bases and J by 0 bases, with 18 bases between.

This clone was picked up many times. The V call is TRBV20-1, the J call TRBJ1-4; no definite D call. Germline CDR1 DFQATT, CDR2 SNEGSKA (reference sequence). This CDR3 is 13 amino acids long. Trimming took 1 base from V and 4 from J, leaving 7 bases between them. The CDR3 region has the DNA TGCAGTGCTAGAGTCTCGGGTAATGAAAAACTGTTTTTT. Its protein is CSARVSGNEKLFF.

This clone was seen repeatedly, ten times or more. This sequence joins TRBV10-2 and TRBJ1-1; 7 bases align to TRBD1. Germline V lookup: CDR1 WSHSY, CDR2 SAAADI. CDR3 length equals 14 residues. Losses at the gene ends were 6 bases for V and 4 bases for J; bases not matched to a gene: 8. The CDR3 loop is CASRAGQLSTEAFF. Written as DNA, the CDR3 is TGCGCCAGCAGAGCGGGACAGTTGAGCACTGAAGCTTTCTTT.

The V call is TRBV28, the J call TRBJ1-1, with unresolved D. The CDR3 runs 11 residues. Trimming left V 2 bases short and J 12 bases short, with 10 bases between. Germline assignment: CDR1 MDHEN and CDR2 SYDVKM. The CDR3 DNA follows: TGTGCCAGCAGTTTAAGGCGCCGGACTTTCTTT. It is translated as CASSLRRRTFF.

This clone has ten or more counts. This sequence joins TRBV19 and TRBJ1-1; 8 bases fit TRBD1. CDR1 and CDR2 from the germline V gene are LNHDA and SQIVND (reference sequence). CDR3 size: 17 residues. V gave up 2 bases and J gave up 0 bases; unmatched junction bases: 8. CDR3 region: CASSINPTGALNTEAFF. In nucleotides, the CDR3 is TGTGCCAGTAGTATAAACCCGACAGGGGCCTTGAACACTGAAGCTTTCTTT.

As to this clone: The germline gene is not matched at one end of the junction; a read error may be the cause. The chain recombines TRBV18 with TRBJ1-5; D remains unclear. The CDR3 is 13 residues long. CDR1 KGHSH and CDR2 LQKENI come from the germline V gene. The CDR3 coding sequence is TGTGCAAGCTCAGGCATCTTGGATCAGCCCCAGCATTTT. Residues: CASSGILDQPQHF. Variable domain in full (rest from reference TRBV18 and TRBJ1-5): NAGVMQNPRHLVRRRGQEARLRCSPMKGHSHVYWYRQLPEEGLKFMVYLQKENIIDESGMPKERFSAEFPKEGPSILRIQQVVRGDSAAYFCASSGILDQPQHFGDGTRLSIL.

This clone was observed many times. CDR3 in DNA: TGCGCCAGCAAGCCGAACACCGGGGAGCTGTTTTTT. This encodes CASKPNTGELFF. The chain carries TRBV10-2 and TRBJ2-2; no clear D gene. The germline CDR1 and CDR2 sequences are WSHSY and SAAADI. This CDR3 region has 12 residues. Trimming left V 7 bases short and J 0 bases short, with 3 bases between.

In this sample, this clone turned up many times. The V and J genes are TRBV27 and TRBJ1-1; D unclear. The CDR3 has 13 residues. CDR1 and CDR2 (germline): MNHEY, SMNVEV (reference sequence). Trimming stripped 2 bases from V and 1 base from J, with 5 bases between. The CDR3 bases are TGTGCCAGCAGTTTACGTCCGAACACTGAAGCTTTCTTT. This encodes CASSLRPNTEAFF.

This clone was seen repeatedly, ten times or more. Other nucleotide sequences in the sample specify the same CDR3. The chain recombines TRBV18 with TRBJ2-2, with D unclear. Germline V gene sequence: CDR1 KGHSH, CDR2 LQKENI. The CDR3 consists of 14 residues. Trimming cost V 5 bases and J 2 bases, with 9 bases left between them. Written as DNA, the CDR3 is TGTGCCAGCTCATCCCAAACTAACACCGGGGAGCTGTTTTTT. It is translated as CASSSQTNTGELFF.